These 4 T cell receptor beta chains came from one sample sequenced in a study of T cells in Graves' hyperthyroidism and ophthalmopathy. It was RNA transcripts that yielded the amplified TCR beta CDR3 regions. Carried out on the TCR CDR3, a first-round RT-PCR used the HTBI primer set. TCRdb itself ran the multiplex PCR reads through MiXCR, one entry per CDR3 protein. The table lists approximately 380,000 distinct CDR3 sequences, over 11% of them singletons, with 28% in the top ten. Input material: blood. The receptors were sampled from a middle-aged man with Graves' ophthalmopathy.

With respect to this clonotype: This may be a read error, as it is one base from a much larger clone. This sequence joins TRBV12-3 or TRBV12-4 and TRBJ1-2; D perhaps matches TRBD1 (5 bases). The CDR3 contains 13 residues. V lost 6 bases to trimming and J lost 8 bases, with 16 bases between them. In nucleotides, the CDR3 is TGTGCCAGCAGCGTGGACACGGTGGGCGGCTACACCTTC. Translating gives CASSVDTVGGYTF.

This clonotype has a handful of counts. The chain has TRBV18 and TRBJ1-6; D gene uncertain. Trimming shortened V by 0 bases and J by 8 bases, and 14 bases separated the two germline ends. The CDR3 has 16 amino acids. Germline V gene lookup returns CDR1 KGHSH and CDR2 LQKENI. The chain's CDR3 is CASSPPSDLHDSPLHF. The DNA for the CDR3 is TGTGCCAGCTCACCACCCTCGGACTTACATGATTCACCCCTCCACTTT.

Here the CDR3 reads CASSAQGLAGFDEQYF. The CDR3 DNA reads as TGTGCCAGCAGTGCCCAAGGACTAGCGGGTTTTGACGAGCAGTACTTC. The rearrangement joins TRBV6-1 to TRBJ2-7; 11 bases fit TRBD2. Germline lookup yields CDR1 MNHNS and CDR2 SASEGT. There are 16 residues in the CDR3. J was trimmed by 5 bases and V by 4 bases; bases with no gene match: 10.

In its sample, this clonotype was seen a few times. V is TRBV19 and J is TRBJ2-2; D tentatively fits TRBD1 or TRBD2 (6 bases each). V shed 6 bases and J shed 0 bases, with 11 bases lying between them. The germline V gene has CDR1 LNHDA and CDR2 SQIVND (reference sequence). The CDR3 covers 15 residues. CDR3: CASRQGLANTGELFF. CDR3 DNA: TGTGCCAGTAGACAGGGACTTGCGAACACCGGGGAGCTGTTTTTT.